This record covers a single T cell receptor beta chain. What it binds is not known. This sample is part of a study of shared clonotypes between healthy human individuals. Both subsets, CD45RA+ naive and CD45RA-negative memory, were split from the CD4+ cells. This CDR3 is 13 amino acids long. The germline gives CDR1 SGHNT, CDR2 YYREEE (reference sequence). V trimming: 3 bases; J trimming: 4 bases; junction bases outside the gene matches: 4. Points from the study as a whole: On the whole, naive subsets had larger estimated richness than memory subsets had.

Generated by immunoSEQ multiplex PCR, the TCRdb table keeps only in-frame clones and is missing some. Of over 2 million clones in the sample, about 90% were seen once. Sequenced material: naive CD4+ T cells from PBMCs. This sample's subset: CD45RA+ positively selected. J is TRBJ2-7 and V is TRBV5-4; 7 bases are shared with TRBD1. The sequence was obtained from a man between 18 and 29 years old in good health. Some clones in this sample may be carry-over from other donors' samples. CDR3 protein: CASSYGTAYEQYF. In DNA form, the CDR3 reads TGTGCCAGCAGCTACGGGACAGCTTACGAGCAGTACTTC.